A selection of T cell receptor beta chains follows, all from one sample in a study of cytomegalovirus exposure and HLA in healthy donors. Produced via immunoSEQ multiplex PCR; TCRdb's table is partial and in-frame only. The sample yields about 85,000 clones, nearly 80% seen once. The sequenced material came from PBMCs. These receptors all come from a woman between 50 and 59 years old in good health and CMV-seropositive. Each CDR3 is given with its conserved first and last residue. Fields, in order: CDR3 protein, CDR3 DNA, J gene, D gene, V gene, clone size. The D gene is left open where the match is weak. Not every row has a clone size; where given, it reads once, few, many or a size class.

CASRLGQGIMGYTF,TGCGCCAGCAGACTTGGACAGGGGATAATGGGCTACACCTTC,TRBJ1-2,TRBD1,TRBV5-1,NA
CAGLAGGRTGELFF,TGTGCGGGGCTAGCGGGGGGCCGCACCGGGGAGCTGTTTTTT,TRBJ2-2,TRBD2,TRBV6-9,NA
CASSGPLAAISSYNEQFF,TGTGCCAGCAGTGGACCCCTAGCGGCTATAAGCTCCTACAATGAGCAGTTCTTC,TRBJ2-1,TRBD2,TRBV6-1,NA
CASSQTGSNQPQHF,TGTGCCAGCAGTCAAACAGGTAGCAATCAGCCCCAGCATTTT,TRBJ1-5,NA,TRBV7-2,NA
CASSPVGPSEAFF,TGTGCCAGCTCACCAGTGGGCCCTAGCGAAGCTTTCTTT,TRBJ1-1,NA,TRBV18,NA
CASSLAFSEAFF,TGCGCCAGCAGCTTGGCCTTTAGTGAAGCTTTCTTT,TRBJ1-1,NA,TRBV5-1,NA
CASSSQGGPQHF,TGTGCCAGCAGTTCTCAGGGAGGGCCCCAGCATTTT,TRBJ1-5,NA,TRBV6-5,NA
CASSSRGQGYEQYF,TGTGCCAGCAGCTCGCGCGGACAGGGCTACGAGCAGTACTTC,TRBJ2-7,TRBD1,TRBV7-8,NA
CASSIQGWQPQHF,TGTGCCAGTAGTATACAGGGCTGGCAGCCCCAGCATTTT,TRBJ1-5,NA,TRBV19,once
CASSHPGLSQPQHF,TGTGCCAGCAGCCACCCTGGGCTGAGTCAGCCCCAGCATTTT,TRBJ1-5,NA,TRBV7-9,NA
CASSRRAGTGELFF,TGTGCCAGCAGCAGAAGAGCGGGCACCGGGGAGCTGTTTTTT,TRBJ2-2,NA,TRBV11-2,NA
CASSPGLLDTGELFF,TGCGCCAGCAGTCCGGGACTACTTGACACCGGGGAGCTGTTTTTT,TRBJ2-2,TRBD2,TRBV10-1,NA
CASSLTAYEQYF,TGTGCCAGCTCGCTCACGGCCTACGAGCAGTACTTC,TRBJ2-7,NA,TRBV18,NA
CASSPGLAGGSYNEQFF,TGTGCCAGCAGCCCCGGATTAGCGGGAGGTTCCTACAATGAGCAGTTCTTC,TRBJ2-1,TRBD2,TRBV5-4,NA
CASDRMGTEAFF,TGTGCCAGTGACAGGATGGGCACTGAAGCTTTCTTT,TRBJ1-1,NA,TRBV6-5,NA
CASSPRQGPYNEQFF,TGTGCCAGCAGCCCCCGACAGGGGCCTTACAATGAGCAGTTCTTC,TRBJ2-1,TRBD1,TRBV11-3,NA
CASTSLGGGSDTQYF,TGTGCCAGCACCTCACTGGGGGGGGGCTCAGATACGCAGTATTTT,TRBJ2-3,NA,TRBV4-2,NA
CASRDRGTGLRIYEQYF,TGTGCCAGCAGGGATCGCGGGACAGGGTTGCGAATCTACGAGCAGTACTTC,TRBJ2-7,TRBD1,TRBV27,NA
CASSVGRGGETQYF,TGTGCCAGCAGCGTAGGTAGAGGGGGAGAGACCCAGTACTTC,TRBJ2-5,NA,TRBV9,NA
CASSSGLAGGPRNEQFF,TGTGCCAGCAGCTCCGGACTAGCGGGAGGGCCTAGAAATGAGCAGTTCTTC,TRBJ2-1,TRBD2,TRBV13,NA
CASSPRDSNEKLFF,TGTGCCAGCAGTCCCCGGGACAGCAATGAAAAACTGTTTTTT,TRBJ1-4,TRBD1,TRBV6-5,NA
CASSILGGQLSYNEQFF,TGTGCCAGTAGTATTCTGGGCGGACAGCTCTCCTACAATGAGCAGTTCTTC,TRBJ2-1,NA,TRBV19,NA